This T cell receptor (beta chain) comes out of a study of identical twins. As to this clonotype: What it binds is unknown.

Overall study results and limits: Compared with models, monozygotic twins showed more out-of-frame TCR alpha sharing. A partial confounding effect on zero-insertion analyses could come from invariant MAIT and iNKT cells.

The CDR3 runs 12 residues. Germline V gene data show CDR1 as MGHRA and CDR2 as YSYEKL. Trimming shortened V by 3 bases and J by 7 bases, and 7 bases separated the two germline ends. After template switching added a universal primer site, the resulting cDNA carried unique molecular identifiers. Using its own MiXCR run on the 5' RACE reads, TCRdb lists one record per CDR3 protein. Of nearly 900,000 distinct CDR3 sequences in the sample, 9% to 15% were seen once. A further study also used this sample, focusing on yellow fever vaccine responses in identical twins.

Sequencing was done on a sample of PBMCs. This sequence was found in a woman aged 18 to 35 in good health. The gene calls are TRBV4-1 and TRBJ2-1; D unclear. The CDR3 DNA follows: TGCGCCAGCAGCCACATTCAGAATGAGCAGTTCTTC. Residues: CASSHIQNEQFF.